Presented here are 10 T cell receptor beta chains from one specimen sequenced in a study of T cells after yellow fever vaccination. TCRdb reprocessed the 5' RACE reads with MiXCR, giving one entry per CDR3 protein. The sample has about 510,000 distinct CDR3 sequences, around a fifth seen once. The sequencing used PBMCs, collected approximately 20 days after the first yellow fever vaccination. The receptors here all came from a man aged 18 to 35 who received the YFV17D yellow fever vaccine.

There are a few counts of this clonotype. A read error may produce the germline difference seen at one junction end. The chain uses TRBV7-7 and TRBJ2-5; D may be TRBD1 (7 bases). Germline CDR1 and CDR2: SSHAT and FNYEAQ (reference sequence). This CDR3 is built from 15 residues. In DNA form, the CDR3 reads TGTGCTAGCAGCCCCCAGGGGGGAAACCAAGAGACCCAGTACTTC. Protein: CASSPQGGNQETQYF.

This clonotype appeared many times. This rearrangement joins TRBV20-1 to TRBJ2-3, with 7 bases fitting TRBD1. V lost 6 bases and J lost 3; bases outside the gene matches: 6. Per the germline V gene, CDR1 is DFQATT and CDR2 is SNEGSKA (reference sequence). The CDR3 sequence is 13 residues long. The CDR3 loop is CSARTGYTDTQYF. Written as DNA, the CDR3 is TGCAGTGCCAGGACAGGATATACAGATACGCAGTATTTT.

V usage is TRBV27 and J usage is TRBJ2-3; 8 bases map to TRBD2. The V gene end was trimmed by 3 bases and the J gene end by 1 base; junction bases not matched to a gene: 3. The length of the CDR3 is 15 residues. Per the germline V gene, CDR1 is MNHEY and CDR2 is SMNVEV (reference sequence). In DNA form, the CDR3 reads TGTGCCAGCAGTTTTCTAGCGGGCCGCACAGATACGCAGTATTTT. It translates to CASSFLAGRTDTQYF.

The chain uses TRBV12-5 and TRBJ1-5, with no clear D. V was pared by 6 bases and J by 1 base, with 13 bases between. The CDR3 extends over 15 amino acids. Germline V lookup: CDR1 LGHNT, CDR2 FRNRAP. DNA for the CDR3: TGTGCTAGTGGGCCCCGAGGGTGGAGCAATCAGCCCCAGCATTTT. Translated, it gives CASGPRGWSNQPQHF.

The chain has TRBV9 and TRBJ1-1; D is undetermined. Per the germline V gene, CDR1 is SGDLS and CDR2 is YYNGEE. V was shortened by 3 bases and J by 0 bases, with 6 bases between the two germline ends. This CDR3 is 13 amino acids long. The CDR3 DNA sequence: TGTGCCAGCAGCGACGGGATGAACACTGAAGCTTTCTTT. Translating gives CASSDGMNTEAFF.

J is TRBJ1-4 and V is TRBV2, with D possibly matching TRBD1 (5 bases). V lost 7 bases and J lost 5, with 14 bases in between. The CDR3 has 14 amino acids. From germline, CDR1 is SNHLY and CDR2 FYNNEI. The CDR3 DNA reads as TGTGCCAGCAACCGTCAGGGTGGGAATGAAAAACTGTTTTTT. This translates into CASNRQGGNEKLFF. The whole variable domain, remainder taken from reference TRBV2 and TRBJ1-4, is EPEVTQTPSHQVTQMGQEVILRCVPISNHLYFYWYRQILGQKVEFLVSFYNNEISEKSEIFDDQFSVERPDGSNFTLKIRSTKLEDSAMYFCASNRQGGNEKLFFGSGTQLSVL.

This clonotype has more than one count but fewer than ten. V is TRBV18 and J is TRBJ2-2; no reliable D call. V was shortened by 0 bases and J by 6 bases, with 8 bases between the two germline ends. This CDR3 region has 14 residues. Germline V gene data show CDR1 as KGHSH and CDR2 as LQKENI. CDR3 loop: CASSPPAGAGELFF. The CDR3 DNA sequence: TGTGCCAGCTCACCACCGGCAGGAGCCGGGGAGCTGTTTTTT. The full variable domain, with the rest looked up from reference TRBV18 and TRBJ2-2, is NAGVMQNPRHLVRRRGQEARLRCSPMKGHSHVYWYRQLPEEGLKFMVYLQKENIIDESGMPKERFSAEFPKEGPSILRIQQVVRGDSAAYFCASSPPAGAGELFFGEGSRLTVL.

In this sample, this clonotype turned up a few times. The CDR3 nucleotides are TGTGCCAGCAGCTTAGATCGACAGGGATTCGATGAGCAGTTCTTC. This encodes CASSLDRQGFDEQFF. This rearrangement joins TRBV7-9 to TRBJ2-1; 7 nucleotides match TRBD1. The CDR3 is 15 amino acids. From germline, CDR1 is SEHNR and CDR2 FQNEAQ (reference sequence). The ends lost 1 base at V and 8 bases at J; junction bases unmatched: 8.

This chain uses TRBV20-1 with TRBJ1-2; TRBD1 might be the D (5 bases). The CDR3 is made up of 13 amino acids. In germline, CDR1 is DFQATT, CDR2 SNEGSKA (reference sequence). Trimming took off 0 bases at V and 7 bases at J, with 12 bases between the two ends. The CDR3 protein is CSARDRQPRGYTF. Here the CDR3 DNA reads TGCAGTGCTAGAGATAGACAGCCGCGTGGCTACACCTTC.

The count of this clonotype is one. The rearrangement links TRBV6-2 or TRBV6-3 to TRBJ1-1; 8 bases align to TRBD1. The ends lost 4 bases at V and 2 bases at J; junction bases unmatched: 12. Germline V gene sequence: CDR1 MNHEY, CDR2 SVGEGT. The CDR3 has 17 amino acids. The CDR3 nucleotides are TGTGCCAGCAGTTCCCGGAAAGGGACAGGACACAACACTGAAGCTTTCTTT. Its translation: CASSSRKGTGHNTEAFF.